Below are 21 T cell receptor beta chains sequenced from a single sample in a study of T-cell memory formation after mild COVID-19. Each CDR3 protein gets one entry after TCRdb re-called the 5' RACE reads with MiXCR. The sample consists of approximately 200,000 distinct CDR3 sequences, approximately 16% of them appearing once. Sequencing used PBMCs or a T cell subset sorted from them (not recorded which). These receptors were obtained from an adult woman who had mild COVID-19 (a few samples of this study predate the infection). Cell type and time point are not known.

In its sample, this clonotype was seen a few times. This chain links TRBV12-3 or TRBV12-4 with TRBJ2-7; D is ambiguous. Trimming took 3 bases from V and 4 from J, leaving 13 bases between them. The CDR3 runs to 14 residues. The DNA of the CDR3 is TGTGCCAGCAGTTTTTTGGGTCCAGCGTACGAGCAGTACTTC. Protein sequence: CASSFLGPAYEQYF.

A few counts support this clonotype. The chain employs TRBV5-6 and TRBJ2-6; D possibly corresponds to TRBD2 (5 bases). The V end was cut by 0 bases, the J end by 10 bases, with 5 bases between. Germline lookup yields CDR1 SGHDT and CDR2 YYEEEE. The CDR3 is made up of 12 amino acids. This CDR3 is CASSLGGNVLTF. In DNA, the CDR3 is TGTGCCAGCAGCTTGGGAGGGAACGTCCTGACTTTC.

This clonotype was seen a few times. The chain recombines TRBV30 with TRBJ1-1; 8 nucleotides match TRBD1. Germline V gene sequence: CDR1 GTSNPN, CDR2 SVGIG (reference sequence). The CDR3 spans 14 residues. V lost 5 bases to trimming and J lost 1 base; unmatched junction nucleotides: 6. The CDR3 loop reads CAWAAGTGNTEAFF. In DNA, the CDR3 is TGTGCCTGGGCGGCAGGGACAGGGAACACTGAAGCTTTCTTT.

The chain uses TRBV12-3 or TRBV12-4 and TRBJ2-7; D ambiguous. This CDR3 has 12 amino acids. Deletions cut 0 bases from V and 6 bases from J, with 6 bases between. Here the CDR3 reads CASSLAVSEQYF. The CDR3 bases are TGTGCCAGCAGTTTAGCGGTTTCCGAGCAGTACTTC.

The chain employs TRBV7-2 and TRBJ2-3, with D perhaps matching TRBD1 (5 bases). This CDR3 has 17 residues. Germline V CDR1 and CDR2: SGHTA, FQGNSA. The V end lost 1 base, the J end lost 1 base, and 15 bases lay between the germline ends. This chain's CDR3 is CASSLVDGRARTDTQYF. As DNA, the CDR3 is TGTGCCAGCAGCTTAGTTGATGGCAGGGCGCGCACAGATACGCAGTATTTT. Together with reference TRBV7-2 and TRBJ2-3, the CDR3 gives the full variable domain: GAGVSQSPSNKVTEKGKDVELRCDPISGHTALYWYRQSLGQGLEFLIYFQGNSAPDKSGLPSDRFSAERTGGSVSTLTIQRTQQEDSAVYLCASSLVDGRARTDTQYFGPGTRLTVL.

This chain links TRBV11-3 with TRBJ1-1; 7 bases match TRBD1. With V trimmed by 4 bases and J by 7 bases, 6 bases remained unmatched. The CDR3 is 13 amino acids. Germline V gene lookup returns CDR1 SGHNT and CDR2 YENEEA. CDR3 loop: CASSWIGTDEAFF. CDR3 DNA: TGTGCCAGCAGCTGGATTGGGACAGATGAAGCTTTCTTT.

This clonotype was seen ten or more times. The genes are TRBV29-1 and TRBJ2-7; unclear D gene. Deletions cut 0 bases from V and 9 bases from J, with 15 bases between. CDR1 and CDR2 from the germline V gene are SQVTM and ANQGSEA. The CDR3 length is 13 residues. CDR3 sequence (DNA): TGCAGCGTTGAAGAGATGAAGGGCTCTTGGCAGTACTTC. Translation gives CSVEEMKGSWQYF.

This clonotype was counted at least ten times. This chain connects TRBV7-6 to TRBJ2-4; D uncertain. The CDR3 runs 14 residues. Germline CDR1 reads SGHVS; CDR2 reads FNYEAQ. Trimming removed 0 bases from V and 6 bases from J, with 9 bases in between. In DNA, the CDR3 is TGTGCCAGCAGCTTAGCTGGAAAGGCAAACATTCAGTACTTC. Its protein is CASSLAGKANIQYF.

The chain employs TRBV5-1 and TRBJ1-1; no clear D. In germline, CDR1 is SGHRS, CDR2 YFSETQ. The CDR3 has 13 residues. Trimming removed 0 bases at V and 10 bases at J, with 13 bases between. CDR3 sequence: CASSLEEVARAFF. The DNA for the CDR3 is TGCGCCAGCAGCTTGGAGGAGGTTGCACGAGCTTTCTTT.

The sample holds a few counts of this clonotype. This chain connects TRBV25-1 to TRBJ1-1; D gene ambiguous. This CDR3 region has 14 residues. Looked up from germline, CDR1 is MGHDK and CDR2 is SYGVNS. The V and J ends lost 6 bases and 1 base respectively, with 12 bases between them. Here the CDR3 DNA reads TGTGCCAGCAGAACCGGGGAGGAGAACACTGAAGCTTTCTTT. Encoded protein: CASRTGEENTEAFF.

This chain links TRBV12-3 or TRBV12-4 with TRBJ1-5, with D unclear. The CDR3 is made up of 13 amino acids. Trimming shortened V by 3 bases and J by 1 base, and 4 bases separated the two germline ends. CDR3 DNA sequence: TGTGCCAGCAGTTTGCAGAGCAATCAGCCCCAGCATTTT. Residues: CASSLQSNQPQHF.

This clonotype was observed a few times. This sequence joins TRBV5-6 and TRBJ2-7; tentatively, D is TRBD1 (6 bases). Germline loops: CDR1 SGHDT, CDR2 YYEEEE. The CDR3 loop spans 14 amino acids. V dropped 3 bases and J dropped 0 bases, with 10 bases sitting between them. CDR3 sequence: CASSSTGSSYEQYF. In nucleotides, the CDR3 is TGTGCCAGCAGCTCCACAGGGAGCTCCTACGAGCAGTACTTC.

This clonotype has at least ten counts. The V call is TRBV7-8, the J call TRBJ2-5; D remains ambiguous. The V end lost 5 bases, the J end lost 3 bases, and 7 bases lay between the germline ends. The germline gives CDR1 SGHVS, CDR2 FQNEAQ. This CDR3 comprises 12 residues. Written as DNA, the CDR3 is TGTGCCAGCAGCCTCGACAAAGAGACCCAGTACTTC. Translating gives CASSLDKETQYF.

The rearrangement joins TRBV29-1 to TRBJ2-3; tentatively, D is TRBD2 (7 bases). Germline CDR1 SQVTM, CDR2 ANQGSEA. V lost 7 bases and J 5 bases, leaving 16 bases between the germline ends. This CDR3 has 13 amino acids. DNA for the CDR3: TGCAGCGCCCAAGGGGGGGCCGGAGATACGCAGTATTTT. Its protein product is CSAQGGAGDTQYF.

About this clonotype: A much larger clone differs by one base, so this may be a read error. This CDR3 reads CASSSYTGELFF. In DNA, the CDR3 is TGTGCCAGCAGTTCCTACACCGGGGAGCTGTTTTTT. The rearrangement uses TRBV6-6 and TRBJ2-2, with D unresolved. Germline lookup yields CDR1 MNHNY and CDR2 SVGAGI (reference sequence). The CDR3 has 12 residues. V lost 4 bases and J 3 bases, leaving 3 bases between the germline ends.

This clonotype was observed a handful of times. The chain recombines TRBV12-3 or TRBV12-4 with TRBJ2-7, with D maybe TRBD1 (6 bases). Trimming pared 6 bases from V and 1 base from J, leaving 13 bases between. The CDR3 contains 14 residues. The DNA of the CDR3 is TGTGCCAGCAGCCCGGGACACCAATCCTACGAGCAGTACTTC. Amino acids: CASSPGHQSYEQYF.

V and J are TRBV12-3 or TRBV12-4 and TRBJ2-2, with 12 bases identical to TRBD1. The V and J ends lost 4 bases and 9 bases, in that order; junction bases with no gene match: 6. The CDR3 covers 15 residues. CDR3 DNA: TGTGCCAGCAGTTCCACCGGGACAGGGGGCCGGGAGCTGTTTTTT. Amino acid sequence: CASSSTGTGGRELFF.

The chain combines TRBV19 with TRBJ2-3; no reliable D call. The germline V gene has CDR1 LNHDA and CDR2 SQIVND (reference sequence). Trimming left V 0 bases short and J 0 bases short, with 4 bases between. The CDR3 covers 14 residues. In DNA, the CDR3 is TGTGCCAGTAGTATAGAGGACAGCACAGATACGCAGTATTTT. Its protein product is CASSIEDSTDTQYF.

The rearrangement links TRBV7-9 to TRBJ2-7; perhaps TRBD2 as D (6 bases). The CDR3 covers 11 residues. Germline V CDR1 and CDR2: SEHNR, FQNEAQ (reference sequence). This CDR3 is CAWEDTYEQYF. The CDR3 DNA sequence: TGTGCGTGGGAGGATACTTACGAGCAGTACTTC. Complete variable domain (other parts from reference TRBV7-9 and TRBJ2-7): DTGVSQNPRHKITKRGQNVTFRCDPISEHNRLYWYRQTLGQGPEFLTYFQNEAQLEKSRLLSDRFSAERPKGSFSTLEIQRTEQGDSAMYLCAWEDTYEQYFGPGTRLTVT.

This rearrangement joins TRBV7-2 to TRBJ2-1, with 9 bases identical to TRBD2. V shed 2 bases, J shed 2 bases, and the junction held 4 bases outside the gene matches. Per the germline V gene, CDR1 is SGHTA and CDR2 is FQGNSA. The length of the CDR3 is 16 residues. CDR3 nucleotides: TGTGCCAGCAGCTTAATTGGCGGGAGGGCCTACAATGAGCAGTTCTTC. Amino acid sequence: CASSLIGGRAYNEQFF.

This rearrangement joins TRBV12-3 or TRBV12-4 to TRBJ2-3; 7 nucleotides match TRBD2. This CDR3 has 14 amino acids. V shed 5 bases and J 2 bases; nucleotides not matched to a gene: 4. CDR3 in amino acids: CASSPREFTDTQYF. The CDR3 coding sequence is TGTGCCAGCAGTCCGCGGGAGTTCACAGATACGCAGTATTTT.